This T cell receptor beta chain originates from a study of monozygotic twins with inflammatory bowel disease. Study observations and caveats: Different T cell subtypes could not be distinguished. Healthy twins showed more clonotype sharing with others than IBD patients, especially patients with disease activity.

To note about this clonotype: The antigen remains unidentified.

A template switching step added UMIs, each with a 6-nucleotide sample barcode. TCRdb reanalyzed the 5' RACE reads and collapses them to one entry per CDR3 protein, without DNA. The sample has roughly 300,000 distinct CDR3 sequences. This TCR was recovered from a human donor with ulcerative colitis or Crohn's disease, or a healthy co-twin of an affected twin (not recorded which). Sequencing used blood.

CDR3 sequence reads: CASTSPPWDTQYF. The chain uses TRBV6-1 and TRBJ2-3; TCRdb's D gene call, TRBD2, goes unchecked for lack of DNA. Germline lookup yields CDR1 MNHNS and CDR2 SASEGT. The CDR3 is made up of 13 amino acids.